This paragraph reports one T cell receptor beta chain. The assay was immunoSEQ multiplex PCR, and TCRdb's table has in-frame clones only and misses some. The profile shows roughly 60,000 clones, roughly 86% of them singletons. From germline, CDR1 is SGHRS and CDR2 YFSETQ. With 5 bases clipped from V and 6 bases from J, the junction kept 15 bases outside the gene matches. The CDR3 covers 16 residues. The data were obtained in a study of blood T cell repertoires in COVID-19. The receptor was isolated from a man aged 55 to 70 with active COVID-19. This chain uses TRBV5-1 with TRBJ2-7; 9 bases align to TRBD2. What was sequenced was peripheral blood. The CDR3, as DNA: TGCGCCAGCAGGCACCAATCTAGCGGGAACAGCGGCGAGCAGTACTTC. Translated: CASRHQSSGNSGEQYF.